This T cell receptor beta chain was obtained from a study of blood T cells in healthy people across ages. Study summary: For every two T cells, template switching captured about one barcoded beta molecule. Study-wide findings and caveats: CMV status of donors was not determined, possibly confounding expanded clonotype changes.

This clonotype occurred once. Its antigen remains unidentified. The CDR3 spans 17 residues. Germline V lookup: CDR1 LNHNV, CDR2 YYDKDF (reference sequence). Sample-barcoded 5' priming and a J-beta primer mix drove a second PCR of about 7 to 12 cycles. Each cDNA molecule, via a template-switch adaptor with 12 random nucleotides, was tagged. TCRdb re-analysed the 5' RACE reads in MiXCR, keeping a single row per CDR3 protein. The table lists about 780,000 distinct CDR3 sequences, about 26% of them singletons. These same data were also listed under a study on T cells of mothers and their children. That study adds: The study found slightly higher but non-significant overlap in related versus unrelated mother-child pairs.

The rearrangement links TRBV15 to TRBJ2-5, with TRBD2 matching over 10 bases. The tail of the sequence fits TRBJ2-7 better, so the J call may be wrong. Sequencing was carried out using blood. The sequence came from a boy between 10 and 17 years old in good health. The DNA of the CDR3 is TGTGCCACCAGCACCAGGGGGCCTAGCGGGAGACCCTACGAGCAGTACTTC. It codes for CATSTRGPSGRPYEQYF.